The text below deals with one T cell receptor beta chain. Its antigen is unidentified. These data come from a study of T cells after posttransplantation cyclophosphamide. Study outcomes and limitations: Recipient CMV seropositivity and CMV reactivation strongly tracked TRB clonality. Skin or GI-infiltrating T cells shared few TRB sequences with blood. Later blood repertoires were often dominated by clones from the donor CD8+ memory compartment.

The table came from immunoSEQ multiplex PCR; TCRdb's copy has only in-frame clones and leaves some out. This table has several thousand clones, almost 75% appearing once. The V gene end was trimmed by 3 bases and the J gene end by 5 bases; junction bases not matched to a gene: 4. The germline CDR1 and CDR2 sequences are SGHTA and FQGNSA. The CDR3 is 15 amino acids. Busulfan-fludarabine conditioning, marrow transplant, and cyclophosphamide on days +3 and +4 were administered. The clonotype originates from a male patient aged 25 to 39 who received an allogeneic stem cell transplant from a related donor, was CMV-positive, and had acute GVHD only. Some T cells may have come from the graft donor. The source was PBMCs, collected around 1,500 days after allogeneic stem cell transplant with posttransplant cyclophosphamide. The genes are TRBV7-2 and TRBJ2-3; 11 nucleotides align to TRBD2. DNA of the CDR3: TGTGCCAGCAGCTTCCTAGCGGGGGGAATAGATACGCAGTATTTT. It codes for CASSFLAGGIDTQYF.